This passage covers 20 T cell receptor beta chains from one sample sequenced in a study of cytotoxic CD8 clonotypes in ibrutinib-treated CLL. Generated by immunoSEQ multiplex PCR, the TCRdb table keeps only in-frame clones and is missing some. This sample has 45,000 to 60,000 clones, with around 55% found just once. The sample in question was PBMCs, obtained after 24 months of ibrutinib treatment. All receptors come from a human donor with chronic lymphocytic leukemia.

J is TRBJ2-1 and V is TRBV18; 16 bases match TRBD2. Trimming took 6 bases from V and 9 from J; bases not matched to a gene: 8. Germline CDR1 is KGHSH and CDR2 is LQKENI. The CDR3 extends over 16 amino acids. The CDR3 nucleotides are TGTGCCAGCTCCAACGCCGGGACTAGCGGGAGGGGTGAGCAGTTCTTC. It specifies CASSNAGTSGRGEQFF.

This rearrangement joins TRBV6-5 to TRBJ1-5; no definite D call. Germline V lookup: CDR1 MNHEY, CDR2 SVGAGI. The CDR3 extends over 15 amino acids. Between the trimmed V and J ends, which lost 3 bases and 3 bases, there was a span of 12 bases. The chain's CDR3 is CASSYLAGSNQPQHF. The DNA of the CDR3 is TGTGCCAGCAGTTATTTAGCGGGGTCCAATCAGCCCCAGCATTTT.

This clone was observed a few times. The chain uses TRBV6-5 and TRBJ2-2; D gene uncertain. V was shortened by 7 bases and J by 5 bases, with 5 bases between the two germline ends. CDR3 length: 11 residues. Germline-derived CDR1 and CDR2 are MNHEY and SVGAGI. The chain's CDR3 is CASKETGELFF. Here the CDR3 DNA reads TGTGCCAGCAAGGAGACCGGGGAGCTGTTTTTT.

This chain joins TRBV19 and TRBJ1-1, with 7 bases identical to TRBD1. The CDR3 covers 14 residues. V dropped 5 bases and J dropped 3; count of bases not matched to a gene: 6. In germline, CDR1 is LNHDA, CDR2 SQIVND (reference sequence). CDR3 loop: CASSYTTGDTEAFF. The CDR3 DNA follows: TGTGCCAGTAGTTACACCACAGGGGACACTGAAGCTTTCTTT. Complete variable domain (other parts from reference TRBV19 and TRBJ1-1): DGGITQSPKYLFRKEGQNVTLSCEQNLNHDAMYWYRQDPGQGLRLIYYSQIVNDFQKGDIAEGYSVSREKKESFPLTVTSAQKNPTAFYLCASSYTTGDTEAFFGQGTRLTVV.

The rearrangement joins TRBV18 to TRBJ2-5, with 7 bases aligning to TRBD1. The J segment lost 2 bases and the V segment lost 3 bases, leaving 6 bases of the junction unmatched. Germline V lookup: CDR1 KGHSH, CDR2 LQKENI. This CDR3 has 15 amino acids. CDR3 in amino acids: CASSPRGGGQETQYF. CDR3 nucleotide sequence: TGTGCCAGCTCACCTCGAGGGGGCGGACAAGAGACCCAGTACTTC.

The V call is TRBV28, the J call TRBJ2-7; D gene ambiguous. The ends were cut back, 6 bases at V and 2 bases at J, with 8 bases in the middle. This CDR3 is built from 12 residues. CDR1 and CDR2 from the germline V gene are MDHEN and SYDVKM. CDR3 sequence reads: CASSGGTYEQYV. In DNA form, the CDR3 reads TGTGCCAGCAGCGGCGGAACCTACGAGCAGTACGTC.

The chain joins TRBV5-1 to TRBJ1-1, with a possible D match to TRBD1 (5 bases). The CDR3 is 16 amino acids. The germline V gene has CDR1 SGHRS and CDR2 YFSETQ. The V and J ends lost 7 bases and 1 base respectively, with 20 bases between them. The CDR3 reads CASHLGRSHRNTEAFF. As DNA, the CDR3 is TGCGCCAGCCACTTGGGGCGCAGCCATAGGAACACTGAAGCTTTCTTT.

This clone was found a few times. The chain employs TRBV4-1 and TRBJ1-5; a weak D match, TRBD1 (6 bases). The CDR3 consists of 14 residues. Germline CDR1 and CDR2: MGHRA and YSYEKL. Trimming took 6 bases from V and 2 from J, leaving 11 bases between them. This CDR3 reads CASSRGLGNQPQHF. As DNA, the CDR3 is TGCGCCAGCAGTAGGGGGTTAGGCAATCAGCCCCAGCATTTT.

The chain employs TRBV5-1 and TRBJ2-5, with 8 bases fitting TRBD1. This CDR3 has 16 residues. Germline V gene lookup returns CDR1 SGHRS and CDR2 YFSETQ. Trimming cost V 0 bases and J 4 bases; bases outside gene matches: 8. For the CDR3, the DNA is TGCGCCAGCAGCTTGGCCGCCAGGGGGCGCGGAGAGACCCAGTACTTC. It encodes CASSLAARGRGETQYF.

The chain is built from TRBV2 and TRBJ2-1; D remains ambiguous. V lost 3 bases to trimming and J lost 9 bases, with 15 bases between them. CDR1 SNHLY and CDR2 FYNNEI come from the germline V gene. The CDR3 contains 14 residues. The DNA for the CDR3 is TGTGCCAGCAGTGAGGGCTTCCAAGGGCTTGAGCAGTTCTTC. Protein sequence: CASSEGFQGLEQFF.

CDR3 sequence: CASSFSAMGEQYV. Written as DNA, the CDR3 is TGTGCCAGCAGCTTTAGCGCAATGGGCGAGCAGTACGTC. This chain joins TRBV11-3 and TRBJ2-7; possibly TRBD2 for D (5 bases). The CDR3 has 13 amino acids. Per the germline V gene, CDR1 is SGHNT and CDR2 is YENEEA. Trimming shortened V by 3 bases and J by 6 bases, and 12 bases separated the two germline ends.

V gene TRBV4-1 combines with J gene TRBJ2-7; 9 positions agree with TRBD2. Germline CDR1 is MGHRA and CDR2 is YSYEKL. V gave up 4 bases and J gave up 0 bases; unmatched junction bases: 1. This CDR3 spans 14 amino acids. The CDR3 DNA follows: TGCGCCAGCAGCCGTAGCGGGAGCTCCTACGAGCAGTACTTC. Amino acids: CASSRSGSSYEQYF.

The J gene is TRBJ2-5, the V gene TRBV2; 7 bases line up with TRBD1. The length of the CDR3 is 15 residues. With 4 bases clipped from V and 5 bases from J, the junction kept 10 bases outside the gene matches. Per germline, CDR1 SNHLY and CDR2 FYNNEI. CDR3 in DNA: TGTGCCAGCAGTGTTAGGGACAGATTTATGGAGACCCAGTACTTC. Residues: CASSVRDRFMETQYF.

This clone was observed a few times. The gene calls are TRBV7-6 and TRBJ2-1; the D gene could be TRBD1 or TRBD2 (5 bases each). Trimming removed 0 bases from V and 12 bases from J, with 15 bases in between. The CDR3 totals 14 residues. CDR1 is SGHVS, CDR2 FNYEAQ, per germline. The CDR3 DNA follows: TGTGCCAGCAGCTTAGCCGGGACCAACGAACCGCAGTTCTTC. Translating gives CASSLAGTNEPQFF. Together with reference TRBV7-6 and TRBJ2-1, the CDR3 gives the full variable domain: GAGVSQSPRYKVTKRGQDVALRCDPISGHVSLYWYRQALGQGPEFLTYFNYEAQQDKSGLPNDRFSAERPEGSISTLTIQRTEQRDSAMYRCASSLAGTNEPQFFGPGTRLTVL.

The chain uses TRBV5-6 and TRBJ2-7; 7 nucleotides match TRBD1. The CDR3 runs to 15 residues. Germline V gene data show CDR1 as SGHDT and CDR2 as YYEEEE. J gave up 4 bases and V 4 bases, and 11 bases lay outside the gene matches. This CDR3 reads CASSTQGPHMYEQYF. The CDR3 DNA reads TGTGCCAGCAGCACACAGGGGCCCCATATGTACGAGCAGTACTTC.

This clone turned up a few times. The chain links TRBV6-1 to TRBJ1-2, with TRBD1 matching 7 bases. CDR3 length: 12 residues. The V segment lost 5 bases and the J segment 6 bases; nucleotides outside the gene matches: 3. Germline V gene lookup returns CDR1 MNHNS and CDR2 SASEGT. CDR3 region: CASSIRGDGYTF. The DNA of the CDR3 is TGTGCCAGCAGTATCAGGGGGGATGGCTACACCTTC.

This sequence joins TRBV6-1 and TRBJ2-7; D is perhaps TRBD1 (5 bases). Germline CDR1 reads MNHNS; CDR2 reads SASEGT. The CDR3 is made up of 12 amino acids. V shed 6 bases and J shed 3 bases, with 9 bases lying between them. CDR3 sequence (DNA): TGTGCCAGCAGGGCAGGGAACTACGAGCAGTACGTC. This gives the protein CASRAGNYEQYV.

The chain employs TRBV19 and TRBJ1-1, with unresolved D. CDR1 and CDR2 (germline): LNHDA, SQIVND (reference sequence). CDR3 size: 12 residues. The V and J ends lost 10 bases and 5 bases respectively, with 14 bases between them. The CDR3: CATLRGRTEAFF. CDR3 DNA: TGTGCCACCCTAAGAGGGCGAACTGAAGCTTTCTTT.

This clone was counted only a few times. The chain carries TRBV19 and TRBJ2-2, with TRBD2 as a possible D gene (6 bases). Trimming took 7 bases from V and 4 from J, leaving 22 bases between them. Germline V gives CDR1 LNHDA, CDR2 SQIVND (reference sequence). This CDR3 has 17 amino acids. DNA of the CDR3: TGTGCCAGTAAGCGGGCTGGGCTGGCTAGTTTCACCGGGGAGCTGTTTTTT. It is translated as CASKRAGLASFTGELFF.

The rearrangement joins TRBV6-5 to TRBJ2-1; no firm D call. Trimming stripped 6 bases from V and 0 bases from J, with 9 bases between. From germline, CDR1 is MNHEY and CDR2 SVGAGI. The CDR3 consists of 14 residues. CDR3 bases: TGTGCCAGCAGGCTATATCTCTCCTACAATGAGCAGTTCTTC. Protein sequence: CASRLYLSYNEQFF.